This entry describes one T cell receptor (beta chain). Antigen specificity is unknown. This sample was included in a study of Ad26.COV2.S vaccination and SARS-CoV-2 variants. Profiling relied on immunoSEQ multiplex PCR, and the TCRdb table lists in-frame clones only, not all of them. The profile shows just under 250,000 clones, approximately 88% of them singletons. This CDR3 is 14 amino acids long. Germline CDR1 reads SGHRS; CDR2 reads YFSETQ. Trimming pared 4 bases from V and 7 bases from J, leaving 12 bases between. Treatment specified: some 20 received Ad26.COV2.S at low or high dose, single or two shots; about 5 received placebo; per-sample allocation not given. Sampling was done on day 63 after the first vaccine or placebo injection. Points from the study as a whole: Post-vaccination breadth of spike-specific CD8+ and CD4+ T cell responses was reportedly substantial.

This chain joins TRBV5-1 and TRBJ1-6, with D possibly TRBD1 on 5 matching bases. This clonotype originated in a person aged 18-65 years who received the Ad26.COV2.S COVID-19 vaccine or a placebo. The material was peripheral blood, obtained in a trial of Ad26.COV2.S vaccine versus placebo. The CDR3 here is CASSLGTGNSPLHF. CDR3 bases: TGCGCCAGCAGCCTCGGGACGGGGAATTCACCCCTCCACTTT.